Described below is a single T cell receptor beta chain sequence and its context. CDR1 is ENHRY, CDR2 SYGVKD, per germline. This CDR3 has 15 amino acids. The trim removed 6 bases at V and 3 bases at J, leaving 8 bases unmatched. The data derive from a study of blood T cell repertoires in COVID-19. TCRdb keeps only in-frame clones here, not all; method: immunoSEQ multiplex PCR. The data hold approximately 200,000 clones, with roughly 90% observed a single time. The chain combines TRBV10-3 with TRBJ1-1, with TRBD1 matching 9 bases. The sequence was collected from a woman aged 25 to 39 who had been exposed to COVID-19. Specimen: PBMCs or T cells enriched from blood (not recorded which). The CDR3 nucleotides read TGTGCCATCAGAGGGGACAGGGAGAAGGACACTGAAGCTTTCTTT. Protein: CAIRGDREKDTEAFF.